This section outlines one T cell receptor (beta chain) sequence together with its context. No antigen is known for it. Base-call qualities are not available, and no considerably larger clone is one nucleotide away. This sample is part of a study of blood T cell repertoires in COVID-19 (dated by TCRdb to the early 2020s). The study in broad terms: Collaborator samples came from the United States, Italy and Spain and covered acute and convalescent phases of COVID-19. The repertoires were made available in a free public database intended to serve as a resource for research on the immune response to SARS-CoV-2. The dataset comprised deeply sampled blood TCRbeta repertoires from subjects exposed to, actively infected with, or recovered from COVID-19. Where available, HLA class I and class II types were taken from metadata supplied by the sample provider and were not determined by assay-based typing. The prospective study material was composed of cDNA or gDNA derived from T cells, B-cell-depleted T cells, or PBMCs. Samples were obtained from the ongoing ImmuneRACE study (first 160 participants) and from 1,000 to 1,500 subjects provided by 6 global collaborators. The sample metadata nearly always contained a de-identified subject ID, COVID-19 status, age in years and sex.

TCRbeta CDR3 regions were amplified from genomic DNA by means of the immunoSEQ Assay, a bias-controlled multiplex PCR. Regarding the original processing steps: Within the assay, amplification of reference gene primers was used to estimate how many nucleated cells each sample contained. To quantify the absolute abundance of each unique TCRbeta CDR3 rearrangement, sequence reads were collapsed and filtered. Productive Simpson clonality was computed per sample as the square root of Simpson's diversity index over productive rearrangements. TCRdb retrieved this table from immuneACCESS and kept in-frame rearrangements only. Not all clones are present; in checked studies, unresolved V genes account for under half, and no reason is known for the remainder. Clone size and V and J calls were adopted from that table, with D and trimming inferred from the DNA. Recorded for this sample are around 120,000 clones; around 90% of them occurred a single time. Together, the top ten hold 3.8% of the sample.

In Seattle, one collaborating source enrolled patients while the infection was active and tracked those patients longitudinally over the course of disease. The collaborating institutions used their own protocols to collect whole blood in K2EDTA tubes. For TCRbeta analysis, collaborators shipped samples in one of three forms: frozen whole blood, isolated PBMCs, or DNA extracted from either of those sample types. What the research found in general, with its limitations: The quantity of clinical and demographic metadata differed by source and by participant and was supplied without curation.

The sequencing sample was made of peripheral blood. This receptor was taken from a woman between 55 and 75 years old with COVID-19, enrolled during active disease.

DNA sequence: TGTGCCGGCCGGACAGGGGGCACTGAAGCTTTCTTT. The encoded protein is CAGRTGGTEAFF. This receptor chain uses TRBV2 and TRBJ1-1, and 10 bases in between align with TRBD1. Counted from cysteine to phenylalanine, this CDR3 has 12 amino acids. The sequence is cut down to CDR3 DNA, 36 bases in frame from base 1. Germline trimming: 11 bases from V, 4 bases from J; junction bases outside gene matches: 4. According to the germline V gene, CDR1 reads SNHLY and CDR2 reads FYNNEI.